This T cell receptor (beta chain) appears in the sequencing data of a study of T cell responses to AZD1222 COVID-19 vaccine. Method: immunoSEQ multiplex PCR; TCRdb's copy keeps in-frame clones and lacks some. Of 46,000 or so clones in the sample, about nine tenths were seen once. V lost 8 bases, J lost 7 bases, and 8 bases lay in between. This CDR3 spans 11 amino acids. The germline V gene encodes CDR1 SNHLY and CDR2 FYNNEI. V gene TRBV2 combines with J gene TRBJ1-4; D ambiguous. This receptor was obtained from an adult who received the AZD1222 COVID-19 vaccine. The sequencing here drew on peripheral blood, taken 28 days after the second AZD1222 dose. This CDR3 reads CASWGGEKLFF. The CDR3, as DNA: TGTGCCAGCTGGGGAGGTGAAAAACTGTTTTTT.